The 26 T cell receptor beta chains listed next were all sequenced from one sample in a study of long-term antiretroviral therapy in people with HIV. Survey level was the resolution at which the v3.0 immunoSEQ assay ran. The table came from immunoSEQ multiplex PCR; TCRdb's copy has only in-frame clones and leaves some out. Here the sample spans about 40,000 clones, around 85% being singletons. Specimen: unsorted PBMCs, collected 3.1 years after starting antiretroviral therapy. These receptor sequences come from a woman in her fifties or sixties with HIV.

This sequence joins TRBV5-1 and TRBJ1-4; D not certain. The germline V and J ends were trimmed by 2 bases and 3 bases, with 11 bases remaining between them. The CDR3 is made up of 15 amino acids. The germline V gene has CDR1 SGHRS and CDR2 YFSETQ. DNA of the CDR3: TGCGCCAGCAGCTTCGGTGGGAGGCCTAATGAAAAACTGTTTTTT. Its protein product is CASSFGGRPNEKLFF.

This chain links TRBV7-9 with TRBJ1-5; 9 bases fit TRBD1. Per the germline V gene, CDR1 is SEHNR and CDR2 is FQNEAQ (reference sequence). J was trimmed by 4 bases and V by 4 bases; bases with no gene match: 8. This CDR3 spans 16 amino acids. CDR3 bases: TGTGCCAGCAGCTCACCGGACAGGGGTTTAAATCAGCCCCAGCATTTT. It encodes CASSSPDRGLNQPQHF.

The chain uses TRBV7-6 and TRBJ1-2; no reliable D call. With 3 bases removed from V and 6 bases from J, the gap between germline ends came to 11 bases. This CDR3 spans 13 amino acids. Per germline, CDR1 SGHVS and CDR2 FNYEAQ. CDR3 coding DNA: TGTGCCAGCAGCTTGAGAGAGGCGCATGGCTACACCTTC. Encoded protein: CASSLREAHGYTF.

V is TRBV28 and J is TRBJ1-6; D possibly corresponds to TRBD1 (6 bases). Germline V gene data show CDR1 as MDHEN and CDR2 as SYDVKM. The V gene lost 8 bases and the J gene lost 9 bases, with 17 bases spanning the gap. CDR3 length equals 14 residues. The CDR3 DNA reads TGTGCCAGCGCGTTACAGGGAAATACTTCACCCCTCCACTTT. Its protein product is CASALQGNTSPLHF.

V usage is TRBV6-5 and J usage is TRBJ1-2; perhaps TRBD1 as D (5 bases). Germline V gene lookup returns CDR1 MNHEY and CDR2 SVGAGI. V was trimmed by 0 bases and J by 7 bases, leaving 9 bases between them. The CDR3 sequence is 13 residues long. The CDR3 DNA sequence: TGTGCCAGCAGTTACTCCCAGGGATCTGGCTACACCTTC. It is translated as CASSYSQGSGYTF.

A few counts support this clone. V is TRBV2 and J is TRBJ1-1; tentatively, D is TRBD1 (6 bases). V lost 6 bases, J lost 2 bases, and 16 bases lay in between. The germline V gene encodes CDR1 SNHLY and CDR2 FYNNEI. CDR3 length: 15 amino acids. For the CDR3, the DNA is TGTGCCAGCAGCTACCGCCGGGACACCAACACTGAAGCTTTCTTT. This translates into CASSYRRDTNTEAFF.

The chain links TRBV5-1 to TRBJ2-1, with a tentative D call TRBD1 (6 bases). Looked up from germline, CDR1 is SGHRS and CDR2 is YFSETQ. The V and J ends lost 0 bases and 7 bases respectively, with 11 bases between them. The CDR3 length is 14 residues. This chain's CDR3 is CASSLGQETNEQFF. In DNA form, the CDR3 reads TGCGCCAGCAGCTTGGGACAGGAAACTAATGAGCAGTTCTTC.

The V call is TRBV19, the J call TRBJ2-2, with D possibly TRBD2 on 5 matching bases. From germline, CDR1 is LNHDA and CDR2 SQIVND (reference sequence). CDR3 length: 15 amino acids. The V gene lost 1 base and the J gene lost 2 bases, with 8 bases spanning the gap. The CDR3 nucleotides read TGTGCCAGTAGTATAGCAGCGGACAACACCGGGGAGCTGTTTTTT. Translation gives CASSIAADNTGELFF.

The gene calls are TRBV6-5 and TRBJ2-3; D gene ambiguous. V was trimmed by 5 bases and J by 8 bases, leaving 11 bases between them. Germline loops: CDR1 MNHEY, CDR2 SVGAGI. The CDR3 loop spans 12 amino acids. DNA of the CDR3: TGTGCCAGCAGTACCCTCGGCAGTACGCAGTATTTT. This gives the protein CASSTLGSTQYF.

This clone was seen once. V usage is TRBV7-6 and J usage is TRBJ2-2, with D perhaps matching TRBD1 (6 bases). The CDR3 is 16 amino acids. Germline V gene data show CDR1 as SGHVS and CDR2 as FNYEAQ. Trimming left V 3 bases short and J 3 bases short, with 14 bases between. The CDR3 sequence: CASSFRQGTDTGELFF. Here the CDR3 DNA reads TGTGCCAGCAGCTTTAGGCAGGGGACGGACACCGGGGAGCTGTTTTTT.

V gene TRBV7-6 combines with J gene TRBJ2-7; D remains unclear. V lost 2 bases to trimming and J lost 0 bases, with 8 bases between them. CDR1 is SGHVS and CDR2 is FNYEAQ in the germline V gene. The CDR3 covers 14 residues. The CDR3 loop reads CASSLRLLSYEQYF. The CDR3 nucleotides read TGTGCCAGCAGCTTAAGGCTCCTCTCCTACGAGCAGTACTTC.

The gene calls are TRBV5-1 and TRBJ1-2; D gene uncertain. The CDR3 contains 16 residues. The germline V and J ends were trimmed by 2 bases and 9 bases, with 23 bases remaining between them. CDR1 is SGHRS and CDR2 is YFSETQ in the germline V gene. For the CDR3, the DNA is TGCGCCAGCAGCTTAGATAGGAAAAGAGGGAACCGTCGCTACACCTTC. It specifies CASSLDRKRGNRRYTF.

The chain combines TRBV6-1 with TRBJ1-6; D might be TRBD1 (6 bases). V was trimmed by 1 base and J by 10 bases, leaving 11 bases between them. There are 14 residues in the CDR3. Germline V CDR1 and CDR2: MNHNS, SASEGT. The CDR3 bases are TGTGCCAGCAGTGAAGAGGGGGGGTGGTCACCCCTCCACTTT. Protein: CASSEEGGWSPLHF.

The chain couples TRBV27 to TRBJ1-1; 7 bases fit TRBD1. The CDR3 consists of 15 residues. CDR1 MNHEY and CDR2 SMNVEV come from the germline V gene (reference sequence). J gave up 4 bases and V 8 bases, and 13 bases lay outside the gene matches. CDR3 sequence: CASVPNRGEGTEAFF. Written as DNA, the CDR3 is TGTGCCAGCGTCCCGAACAGGGGTGAAGGCACTGAAGCTTTCTTT.

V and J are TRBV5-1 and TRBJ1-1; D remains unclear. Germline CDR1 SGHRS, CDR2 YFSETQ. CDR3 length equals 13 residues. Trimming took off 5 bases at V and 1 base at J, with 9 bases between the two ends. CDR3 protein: CASRQVQNTEAFF. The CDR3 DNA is TGCGCCAGCAGACAAGTCCAGAACACTGAAGCTTTCTTT.

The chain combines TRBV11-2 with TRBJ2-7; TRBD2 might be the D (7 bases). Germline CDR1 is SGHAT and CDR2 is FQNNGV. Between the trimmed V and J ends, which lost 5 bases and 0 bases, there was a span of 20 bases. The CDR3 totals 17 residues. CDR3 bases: TGTGCCAGCAGCCCCGAGGGGGGGGAGTGGTACTCCTACGAGCAGTACTTC. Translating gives CASSPEGGEWYSYEQYF. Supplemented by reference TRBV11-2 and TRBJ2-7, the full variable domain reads EAGVAQSPRYKIIEKRQSVAFWCNPISGHATLYWYQQILGQGPKLLIQFQNNGVVDDSQLPKDRFSAERLKGVDSTLKIQPAKLEDSAVYLCASSPEGGEWYSYEQYFGPGTRLTVT.

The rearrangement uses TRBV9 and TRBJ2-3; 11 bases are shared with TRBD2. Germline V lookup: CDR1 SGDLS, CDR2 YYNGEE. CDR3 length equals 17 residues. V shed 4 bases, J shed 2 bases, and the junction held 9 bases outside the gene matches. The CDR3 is CASSPSGGSRNTDTQYF. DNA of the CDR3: TGTGCCAGCAGCCCTAGCGGGGGGTCCAGGAACACAGATACGCAGTATTTT.

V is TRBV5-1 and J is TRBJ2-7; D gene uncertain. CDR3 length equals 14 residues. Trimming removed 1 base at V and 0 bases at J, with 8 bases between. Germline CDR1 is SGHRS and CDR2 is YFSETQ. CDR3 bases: TGCGCCAGCAGCTTGAGGACCGACTCCTACGAGCAGTACTTC. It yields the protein CASSLRTDSYEQYF.

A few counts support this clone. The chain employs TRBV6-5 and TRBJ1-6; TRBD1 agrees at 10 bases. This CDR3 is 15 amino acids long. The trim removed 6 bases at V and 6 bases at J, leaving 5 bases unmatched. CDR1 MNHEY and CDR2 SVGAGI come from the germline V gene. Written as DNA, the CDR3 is TGTGCCAGCAGCTTCGGGACAGGGGTTAATTCACCCCTCCACTTT. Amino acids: CASSFGTGVNSPLHF.

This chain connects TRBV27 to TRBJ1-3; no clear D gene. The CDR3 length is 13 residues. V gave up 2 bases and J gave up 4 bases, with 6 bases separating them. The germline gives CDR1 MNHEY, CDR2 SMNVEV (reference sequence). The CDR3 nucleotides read TGTGCCAGCAGTTTAAACGTAGGAAACACCATATATTTT. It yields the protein CASSLNVGNTIYF.

CDR3 sequence (DNA): TGTGCCTGGGGGGACAGCGTGCATCGAGGCTACACCTTC. It specifies CAWGDSVHRGYTF. V usage is TRBV30 and J usage is TRBJ1-2, with TRBD1 identical over 7 bases. The CDR3 is 13 amino acids. From germline, CDR1 is GTSNPN and CDR2 SVGIG (reference sequence). The ends lost 5 bases at V and 8 bases at J; junction bases unmatched: 11.

The CDR3 coding sequence is TGTGCCAGCAGTTTGGGCAGGGGAGACTATGGCTACACCTTC. Amino acid sequence: CASSLGRGDYGYTF. The chain combines TRBV27 with TRBJ1-2; D might be TRBD1 (6 bases). The germline V gene encodes CDR1 MNHEY and CDR2 SMNVEV (reference sequence). Trimming left V 3 bases short and J 3 bases short, with 11 bases between. The CDR3 runs 14 residues.

The CDR3 DNA reads TGTGCCAGCATGGTACCAGGGGACTATGGCTACACCTTC. It codes for CASMVPGDYGYTF. The rearrangement uses TRBV2 and TRBJ1-2, with D possibly matching TRBD1 (6 bases). Trimming removed 7 bases from V and 3 bases from J, with 12 bases in between. The germline V gene encodes CDR1 SNHLY and CDR2 FYNNEI. The CDR3 contains 13 residues. The full variable domain, in which reference TRBV2 and TRBJ1-2 provide the parts outside the CDR3, is EPEVTQTPSHQVTQMGQEVILRCVPISNHLYFYWYRQILGQKVEFLVSFYNNEISEKSEIFDDQFSVERPDGSNFTLKIRSTKLEDSAMYFCASMVPGDYGYTFGSGTRLTVV.

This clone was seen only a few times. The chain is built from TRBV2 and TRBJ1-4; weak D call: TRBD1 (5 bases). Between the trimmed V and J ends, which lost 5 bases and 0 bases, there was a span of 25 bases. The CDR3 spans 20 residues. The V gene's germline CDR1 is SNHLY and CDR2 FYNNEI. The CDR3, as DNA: TGTGCCAGCAGTAGGACCGGGGCCTCAACTAGGACCTCAACTAATGAAAAACTGTTTTTT. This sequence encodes CASSRTGASTRTSTNEKLFF.

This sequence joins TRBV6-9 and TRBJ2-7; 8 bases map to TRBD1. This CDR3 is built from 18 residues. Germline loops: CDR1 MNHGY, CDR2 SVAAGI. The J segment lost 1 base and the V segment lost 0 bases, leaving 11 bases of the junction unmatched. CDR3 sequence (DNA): TGTGCCAGCAGTTATTCCCATCAACCGACAGGGGCATCCTACGAGCAGTACTTC. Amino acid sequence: CASSYSHQPTGASYEQYF.

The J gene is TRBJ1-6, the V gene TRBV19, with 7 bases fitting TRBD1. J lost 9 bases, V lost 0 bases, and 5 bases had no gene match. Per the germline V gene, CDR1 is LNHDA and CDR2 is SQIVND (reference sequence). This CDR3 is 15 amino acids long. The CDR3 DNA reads TGTGCCAGTAGTATAGAGGAAGGGGGCAGTTCACCCCTCCACTTT. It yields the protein CASSIEEGGSSPLHF.